This T cell receptor (beta chain) was documented in a study of early T cells in non-severe SARS-CoV-2 infection. Whole-study findings and limits: Matching with VDJdb favored anti-spike CD8 responses (missing private and CD4 specificities).

To note about this clonotype: Its antigen is not identified.

There are 15 residues in the CDR3. V was pared by 6 bases and J by 2 bases, with 14 bases between. Per germline, CDR1 MDHEN and CDR2 SYDVKM. Each single cDNA molecule received a unique molecular identifier. TCRdb reprocessed the 5' RACE reads via MiXCR and lists one record per CDR3 protein. The sample consists of about 100,000 distinct CDR3 sequences, over 10% of them appearing once. This clonotype was obtained from an adult who was a healthcare worker with PCR-confirmed SARS-CoV-2 infection or an uninfected control (not recorded which). The chain combines TRBV28 with TRBJ2-1, with D possibly matching TRBD1 (5 bases). Source material: whole blood. CDR3 nucleotides: TGTGCCAGCAGCCTTTCCCAGGGTCCCTACAATGAGCAGTTCTTC. Its translation: CASSLSQGPYNEQFF.